Listed below are T cell receptor beta chains from one sample, sequenced in a study of T-cell reconstitution after alpha-beta-depleted transplantation in children. TCRdb re-derived calls from the PCR reads in MiXCR, one entry per CDR3 protein. Here the sample spans roughly 7,000 distinct CDR3 sequences, approximately 16% being singletons. Source: PBMCs, taken before TCRalphabeta/CD19-depleted stem cell transplant. The receptors originated from a boy younger than 10 with acute lymphoblastic leukemia, due to receive a stem cell transplant. CDR3s include the opening cysteine and the closing phenylalanine or tryptophan. A D gene is named only where the DNA matches it firmly. Clone size, where shown, is once, few, many, or a class for clones that have expanded.

TRBJ1-3	many	TRBV3-1	NA	CASSQDRSGNTIYF	TGTGCCAGCAGCCAAGACAGGTCTGGAAACACCATATATTTT
TRBJ1-2	many	TRBV19	NA	CAALGGINGYTF	TGTGCCGCTCTTGGGGGGATAAATGGCTACACCTTC
TRBJ2-3	many	TRBV7-9	TRBD1	CASSHGQGHTDTQYF	TGTGCCAGCAGCCACGGACAGGGACATACAGATACGCAGTATTTT
TRBJ1-1	medium-sized	TRBV5-5	TRBD1	CASSLGQGPTEAFF	TGTGCCAGCAGCTTGGGACAGGGCCCTACTGAAGCTTTCTTT
TRBJ2-3	medium-sized	TRBV5-6	NA	CASSGKGASTDTQYF	TGTGCCAGCAGCGGCAAGGGTGCTAGCACAGATACGCAGTATTTT
TRBJ2-1	many	TRBV5-1	TRBD1	CASSFQGVMYNEQFF	TGCGCCAGCAGCTTTCAGGGGGTAATGTACAATGAGCAGTTCTTC
TRBJ2-7	medium-sized	TRBV5-1	TRBD1	CASNRDRGLEQYF	TGCGCCAGCAACCGGGACAGGGGGCTCGAGCAGTACTTC
TRBJ2-5	NA	TRBV7-6	NA	CASSRSGTQETQYF	TGTGCCAGCAGCAGGTCAGGGACCCAAGAGACCCAGTACTTC
TRBJ2-2	many	TRBV15	TRBD1	CATSPGGTGYIGELFF	TGTGCCACCAGCCCAGGGGGGACAGGGTATATCGGGGAGCTGTTTTTT
TRBJ1-2	many	TRBV20-1	TRBD1	CSASSGTGYGYTF	TGCAGTGCTAGCTCGGGGACAGGGTATGGCTACACCTTC
TRBJ1-4	many	TRBV12-3/TRBV12-4	NA	CASRQPGPGGEKLFF	TGTGCCAGCAGACAACCAGGGCCGGGTGGTGAAAAACTGTTTTTT
TRBJ1-2	many	TRBV7-9	TRBD1	CASRPGQFYGYTF	TGTGCCAGCAGACCGGGACAGTTCTATGGCTACACCTTC
TRBJ1-5	many	TRBV20-1	NA	CSARRELNQPQHF	TGCAGTGCTAGAAGGGAGCTGAATCAGCCCCAGCATTTT
TRBJ2-1	medium-sized	TRBV3-1	NA	CASSPYRDFYNEQFF	TGTGCCAGCAGCCCGTACCGGGACTTCTACAATGAGCAGTTCTTC
TRBJ2-1	medium-sized	TRBV3-1	NA	CASSQFRSGANNEQFF	TGTGCCAGCAGCCAATTTAGATCGGGGGCCAACAATGAGCAGTTCTTC
TRBJ1-2	medium-sized	TRBV18	NA	CASSPLQGSNYGYTF	TGTGCCAGCTCACCCCTTCAGGGGAGTAACTATGGCTACACCTTC
TRBJ2-5	medium-sized	TRBV29-1	TRBD1	CSVVGTGGRETQYF	TGCAGCGTTGTGGGGACAGGGGGGCGAGAGACCCAGTACTTC
TRBJ1-2	medium-sized	TRBV3-1	NA	CASSQMGRWGYTF	TGTGCCAGCAGCCAAATGGGCAGGTGGGGCTACACCTTC
TRBJ1-2	many	TRBV7-9	NA	CASSLVTGRETF	TGTGCCAGCAGCTTAGTCACAGGCCGGGAAACCTTC
TRBJ2-1	medium-sized	TRBV6-5	TRBD2	CASSYLLAGGNEQFF	TGTGCCAGCAGTTACCTCCTAGCGGGAGGGAATGAGCAGTTCTTC
TRBJ2-3	many	TRBV11-3	TRBD2	CASSSGGGLTDTQYF	TGTGCCAGCAGCTCCGGGGGGGGGCTCACAGATACGCAGTATTTT
TRBJ1-6	many	TRBV21-1	NA	CASSKAQSRGAKTYNSPLHF	TGTGCCAGCAGCAAAGCACAATCCAGGGGTGCCAAGACCTATAATTCACCCCTCCACTTT
TRBJ1-4	many	TRBV27	NA	CASSPQTSTNEKLFF	TGTGCCAGCAGTCCTCAAACGTCAACTAATGAAAAACTGTTTTTT
TRBJ2-7	many	TRBV3-1	NA	CASSQGQDHFEQYF	TGTGCCAGCAGCCAAGGGCAGGACCACTTCGAGCAGTACTTC
TRBJ1-1	medium-sized	TRBV20-1	NA	CSEWGRVNTEAFF	TGCAGTGAGTGGGGACGGGTGAACACTGAAGCTTTCTTT
TRBJ2-1	NA	TRBV5-4	NA	CASSLGFNEQFF	TGTGCCAGCAGCTTGGGATTCAATGAGCAGTTCTTC
TRBJ2-3	medium-sized	TRBV4-3	TRBD2	CASSPTTSAAGIAQYF	TGCGCCAGCAGCCCCACGACTAGCGCCGCCGGGATCGCGCAGTATTTT
TRBJ2-3	medium-sized	TRBV10-3	NA	CAIRGLRRGGTDTQYF	TGTGCCATAAGGGGGCTTCGGAGGGGGGGCACAGATACGCAGTATTTT
TRBJ2-2	medium-sized	TRBV5-1	TRBD1	CASSGTGDTGELFF	TGCGCCAGCTCCGGGACAGGAGACACCGGGGAGCTGTTTTTT